These T cell receptor beta chains were read from a single sample in a study of blood T cell repertoires in COVID-19. Clones were read by immunoSEQ multiplex PCR, and TCRdb kept only the in-frame ones, dropping some. The sample has fewer than 85,000 clones, about 68% seen once. The source material was peripheral blood. The receptors were gathered from a woman between 65 and 79 years old with acute or convalescent COVID-19. Both conserved end residues are part of each CDR3. The D gene is left open where the match is weak. A row's size may be missing; if present it is once, few, many or a size class.

clone size,J gene,V gene,D gene,CDR3 protein,CDR3 DNA
NA,TRBJ1-2,TRBV3-1/TRBV3-2,NA,CASSQGLGTNYGYTF,TGTGCCAGCAGCCAAGGCCTCGGGACAAACTATGGCTACACCTTC
few,TRBJ1-1,TRBV6-2/TRBV6-3,TRBD1,CASSYSGTGNTEAFF,TGTGCCAGCAGTTACTCAGGGACAGGCAACACTGAAGCTTTCTTT
NA,TRBJ1-6,TRBV10-3,TRBD1,CAIRDAQGDNSPLHF,TGTGCCATCAGAGATGCACAGGGGGATAATTCACCCCTCCACTTT
few,TRBJ2-1,TRBV28,TRBD2,CASRPDRLAGEEEQFF,TGTGCCAGCAGACCCGACAGACTAGCGGGAGAAGAAGAGCAGTTCTTC
NA,TRBJ2-7,TRBV10-2,NA,CASSAVGVEQYF,TGCGCCAGCAGTGCGGTGGGCGTTGAGCAGTACTTC
NA,TRBJ1-2,TRBV7-2,NA,CASSLAEGADYGYTF,TGTGCCAGCAGCTTAGCAGAGGGCGCGGACTATGGCTACACCTTC
NA,TRBJ2-3,TRBV19,NA,CASSPRWDSTDTQYF,TGTGCCAGTAGTCCCCGGTGGGACTCCACAGATACGCAGTATTTT
NA,TRBJ2-3,TRBV2,NA,CASSPREDTQYF,TGTGCCAGCTCCCCCCGGGAGGATACGCAGTATTTT
NA,TRBJ2-1,TRBV19,NA,CASRTGRASYNEQFF,TGTGCCAGTAGGACAGGACGGGCCTCCTACAATGAGCAGTTCTTC
NA,TRBJ2-7,TRBV6-2/TRBV6-3,NA,CASSYPRVGRKHEQYF,TGTGCCAGCAGTTACCCCCGTGTGGGGAGAAAACACGAGCAGTACTTC
few,TRBJ2-7,TRBV28,NA,CASSEGGQEGEQYF,TGTGCCAGCAGTGAAGGAGGACAGGAGGGAGAGCAGTACTTC
few,TRBJ2-5,TRBV5-1,TRBD1,CASSLGVGTAQETQYF,TGCGCCAGCAGCTTGGGGGTAGGGACAGCCCAAGAGACCCAGTACTTC
NA,TRBJ1-2,TRBV30,TRBD1,CAWSVRTGGNGYTF,TGTGCCTGGAGTGTACGAACAGGGGGCAATGGCTACACCTTC
NA,TRBJ2-7,TRBV5-4,TRBD1,CASSLGQGNEQYF,TGTGCCAGCAGCTTGGGACAGGGGAACGAGCAGTACTTC
NA,TRBJ1-2,TRBV30,TRBD1,CAWSLNDRDYGYTF,TGTGCCTGGAGCCTTAATGACAGGGACTATGGCTACACCTTC
NA,TRBJ2-5,TRBV6-5,TRBD1,CASSFGQGVETQYF,TGTGCCAGCAGTTTCGGACAGGGGGTTGAGACCCAGTACTTC
NA,TRBJ1-4,TRBV10-3,NA,CAISESSGSEKLFF,TGTGCCATCAGTGAGTCGAGCGGGAGTGAAAAACTGTTTTTT
NA,TRBJ1-3,TRBV4-2,TRBD1,CASSQVTGTGISSGNTIYF,TGTGCCAGCAGCCAAGTCACGGGGACAGGGATATCCTCTGGAAACACCATATATTTT
NA,TRBJ1-2,TRBV7-9,NA,CASSLGSANYGYTF,TGTGCCAGCAGCTTAGGTTCAGCTAACTATGGCTACACCTTC
NA,TRBJ1-2,TRBV25-1,NA,CASTGLHGYTF,TGTGCCAGCACAGGGCTGCATGGCTACACCTTC
few,TRBJ1-2,TRBV6-1,NA,CASSDSTGRAYGYTF,TGTGCCAGCAGTGATTCCACTGGCAGGGCCTATGGCTACACCTTC
NA,TRBJ2-7,TRBV28,NA,CASRDPDAGEQYF,TGTGCCAGCAGGGATCCGGATGCGGGCGAGCAGTACTTC
few,TRBJ1-2,TRBV10-3,NA,CAISEASRVYGYTF,TGTGCCATCAGTGAGGCGTCCAGGGTCTATGGCTACACCTTC
NA,TRBJ2-7,TRBV3-1/TRBV3-2,TRBD1,CASSQGDSPIF,TGTGCCAGCAGCCAGGGGGACAGCCCGATCTTC
NA,TRBJ2-7,TRBV3-1/TRBV3-2,NA,CASSQDRGLAYEQYF,TGTGCCAGCAGCCAAGATCGGGGGTTAGCCTACGAGCAGTACTTC
NA,TRBJ1-4,TRBV19,NA,CASSLRPLEEKLFF,TGTGCCAGTAGTCTACGCCCCCTCGAGGAAAAACTGTTTTTT
NA,TRBJ2-1,TRBV7-2,TRBD2,CASSLREGRPYNEQFF,TGTGCCAGCAGCTTGCGGGAGGGCCGGCCCTACAATGAGCAGTTCTTC
NA,TRBJ2-2,TRBV11-3,TRBD1,CASSLSGQNPGELFF,TGTGCCAGCAGTTTATCGGGACAGAATCCCGGGGAGCTGTTTTTT
many,TRBJ2-5,TRBV18,NA,CASSPEGPYQETQYF,TGTGCCAGCTCACCCGAGGGTCCGTACCAAGAGACCCAGTACTTC
NA,TRBJ1-1,TRBV19,NA,CASSLDSHNTEAFF,TGTGCCAGTAGTCTCGACAGCCATAACACTGAAGCTTTCTTT
once,TRBJ2-5,TRBV3-1/TRBV3-2,NA,CASSQDPGSETQYF,TGTGCCAGCAGCCAAGATCCGGGGTCAGAGACCCAGTACTTC
NA,TRBJ2-5,TRBV7-2,NA,CASRRGSGPETQYF,TGTGCCAGCAGACGAGGTTCAGGGCCGGAGACCCAGTACTTC
NA,TRBJ2-3,TRBV27,NA,CASRKEGDRTDTQYF,TGTGCCAGCAGGAAAGAGGGGGACCGCACAGATACGCAGTATTTT
many,TRBJ1-2,TRBV28,NA,CASSLQTNYGYTF,TGTGCCAGCAGTTTACAGACTAACTATGGCTACACCTTC
NA,TRBJ2-1,TRBV3-1/TRBV3-2,TRBD2,CASTFGRGSNEQFF,TGTGCCAGCACCTTTGGGAGGGGATCTAATGAGCAGTTCTTC
few,TRBJ1-4,TRBV5-5,NA,CASSLGTGEKLFF,TGTGCCAGCAGCTTGGGCACAGGGGAAAAACTGTTTTTT
NA,TRBJ2-7,TRBV4-2,TRBD1,CASSQADRGAIEQYF,TGTGCCAGCAGCCAAGCGGACAGGGGGGCGATCGAGCAGTACTTC
NA,TRBJ1-5,TRBV18,NA,CASSPLTGDQPQHF,TGTGCCAGCTCACCACTTACGGGAGATCAGCCCCAGCATTTT
NA,TRBJ2-7,TRBV6-2/TRBV6-3,TRBD2,CASSPLTSGFSSYEQYF,TGTGCCAGCAGCCCCCTGACTAGCGGGTTCAGCTCCTACGAGCAGTACTTC
NA,TRBJ2-2,TRBV6-5,TRBD1,CASRLGTANTGELFF,TGTGCCAGCAGATTAGGGACAGCGAACACCGGGGAGCTGTTTTTT
few,TRBJ2-1,TRBV25-1,TRBD2,CASSRLSGESSEQFF,TGTGCCAGCAGCCGCCTGAGCGGGGAAAGTAGTGAGCAGTTCTTC
few,TRBJ1-3,TRBV28,NA,CASSSGQAGNTIYF,TGTGCCAGCAGCTCTGGGCAGGCTGGAAACACCATATATTTT
NA,TRBJ1-4,TRBV5-1,NA,CASSSTGPSEKLFF,TGCGCCAGCAGCTCTACAGGGCCCAGCGAAAAACTGTTTTTT
NA,TRBJ2-6,TRBV19,TRBD1,CASRGPGANVLTF,TGTGCCAGCAGGGGGCCTGGGGCCAACGTCCTGACTTTC
NA,TRBJ1-2,TRBV27,TRBD1,CASSRWTGANYGYTF,TGTGCCAGCAGTCGATGGACAGGAGCTAACTATGGCTACACCTTC
NA,TRBJ1-2,TRBV6-5,NA,CASRLQGVHTF,TGTGCCAGCCGCCTACAGGGAGTACACACCTTC
NA,TRBJ1-2,TRBV9,TRBD1,CASTGQGQYGYTF,TGTGCCAGCACGGGACAGGGACAGTATGGCTACACCTTC
NA,TRBJ2-2,TRBV7-2,TRBD2,CASSSSSGANTGELFF,TGTGCCAGCAGCTCTTCTAGCGGGGCGAACACCGGGGAGCTGTTTTTT
NA,TRBJ2-2,TRBV11-3,TRBD2,CASSLGGGLAGPGELFF,TGTGCCAGCAGCCTCGGTGGAGGACTAGCGGGACCCGGGGAGCTGTTTTTT
NA,TRBJ2-4,TRBV4-2,NA,CASTTGLGAKNIQYF,TGTGCCAGCACCACAGGGTTGGGTGCCAAAAACATTCAGTACTTC
NA,TRBJ1-1,TRBV4-3,TRBD1,CASSQKGANTEAFF,TGCGCCAGCAGCCAAAAGGGGGCGAACACTGAAGCTTTCTTT
NA,TRBJ1-2,TRBV27,TRBD1,CASSLSTDRDGYTF,TGTGCCAGCAGTTTATCGACGGACAGGGATGGCTACACCTTC